The next 7 T cell receptor beta chains were all read from a single sample in a study of memory CD4+ T cells and cytomegalovirus serostatus. TCRdb's copy holds only in-frame clones and misses some; the assay was immunoSEQ multiplex PCR. Of under 55,000 clones listed, around 80% are singletons. Single viable CD3+CD4+CD8-CD45RO+ cells were sorted as the memory CD4+ T cells. The sequencing sample was made of memory CD4+ T cells from blood. The receptors were gathered from an adult in good health and CMV-seropositive.

The chain uses TRBV5-1 and TRBJ2-7, with no clear D. The CDR3 runs to 12 residues. The V and J ends lost 4 bases and 3 bases respectively, with 8 bases between them. CDR1 is SGHRS, CDR2 YFSETQ, per germline. The CDR3: CASSLVGYEQYF. In nucleotides, the CDR3 is TGCGCCAGCAGCCTGGTCGGCTACGAGCAGTACTTC.

A few counts support this clone. V gene TRBV21-1 combines with J gene TRBJ1-1; TRBD1 reflects the table's D call only, with no check against the DNA. TRBV21-1 is shown as a pseudogene. CDR3 length: 14 residues. In DNA form, the CDR3 reads TGTGCCAGCAGCAATCCAGGGAATGGCACTGAAGCTTTCTTT. It codes for CASSNPGNGTEAFF.

This rearrangement joins TRBV27 to TRBJ2-1; D is possibly TRBD1 (6 bases). The CDR3 runs to 14 residues. Per germline, CDR1 MNHEY and CDR2 SMNVEV (reference sequence). V gave up 5 bases and J gave up 5 bases, with 13 bases separating them. CDR3 protein: CASSLTGSHNEQFF. CDR3 coding DNA: TGTGCCAGCAGTCTAACAGGGAGCCACAATGAGCAGTTCTTC.

This clone was seen just once. The chain combines TRBV2 with TRBJ2-5, with 9 bases fitting TRBD2. V lost 5 bases to trimming and J lost 5 bases; unmatched junction nucleotides: 9. CDR1 is SNHLY, CDR2 FYNNEI, per germline. The CDR3 has 15 amino acids. DNA of the CDR3: TGTGCCAGCAGTCCCATGGGGACTAGCCTGGAGACCCAGTACTTC. It encodes CASSPMGTSLETQYF.

The sample holds one count of this clone. The rearrangement links TRBV10-3 to TRBJ2-3, with D unresolved. Trimming took 4 bases from V and 4 from J, leaving 9 bases between them. Germline V gene sequence: CDR1 ENHRY, CDR2 SYGVKD. The CDR3 length is 13 residues. CDR3 DNA: TGTGCCATCAGTGGGTCGGCCGCAGATACGCAGTATTTT. It specifies CAISGSAADTQYF.

V and J are TRBV2 and TRBJ2-1; the match to TRBD1 covers 7 bases. The CDR3 totals 14 residues. The ends lost 7 bases at V and 7 bases at J; junction bases unmatched: 10. Germline V gives CDR1 SNHLY, CDR2 FYNNEI. CDR3 sequence: CASTRMRGQNEQFF. As DNA, the CDR3 is TGTGCCAGCACCAGGATGAGGGGGCAGAATGAGCAGTTCTTC. Supplemented by reference TRBV2 and TRBJ2-1, the full variable domain reads EPEVTQTPSHQVTQMGQEVILRCVPISNHLYFYWYRQILGQKVEFLVSFYNNEISEKSEIFDDQFSVERPDGSNFTLKIRSTKLEDSAMYFCASTRMRGQNEQFFGPGTRLTVL.

The chain carries TRBV7-2 and TRBJ1-1; no reliable D call. There are 15 residues in the CDR3. Germline assignment: CDR1 SGHTA and CDR2 FQGNSA. Trimming took 1 base from V and 0 from J, leaving 9 bases between them. This CDR3 is CASSLVRHVNTEAFF. Written as DNA, the CDR3 is TGTGCCAGCAGCTTAGTTAGACACGTGAACACTGAAGCTTTCTTT.